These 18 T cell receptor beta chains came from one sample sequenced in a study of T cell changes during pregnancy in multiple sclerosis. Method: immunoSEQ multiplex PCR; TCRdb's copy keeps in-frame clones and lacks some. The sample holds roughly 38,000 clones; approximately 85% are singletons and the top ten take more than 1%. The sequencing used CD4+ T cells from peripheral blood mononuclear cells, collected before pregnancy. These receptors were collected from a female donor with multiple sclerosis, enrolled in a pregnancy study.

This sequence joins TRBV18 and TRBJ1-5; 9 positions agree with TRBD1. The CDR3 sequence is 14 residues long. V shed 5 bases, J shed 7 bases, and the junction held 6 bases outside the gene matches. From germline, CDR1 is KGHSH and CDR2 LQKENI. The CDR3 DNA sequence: TGTGCCAGCTCAACACAGGGGGCTTGGCAGCCCCAGCATTTT. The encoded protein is CASSTQGAWQPQHF.

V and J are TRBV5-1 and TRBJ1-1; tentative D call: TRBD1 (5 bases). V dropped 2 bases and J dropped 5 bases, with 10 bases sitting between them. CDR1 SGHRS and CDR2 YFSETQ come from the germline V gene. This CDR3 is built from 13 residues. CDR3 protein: CASSFGRETEAFF. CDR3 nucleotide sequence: TGCGCCAGCAGCTTCGGCAGGGAAACTGAAGCTTTCTTT.

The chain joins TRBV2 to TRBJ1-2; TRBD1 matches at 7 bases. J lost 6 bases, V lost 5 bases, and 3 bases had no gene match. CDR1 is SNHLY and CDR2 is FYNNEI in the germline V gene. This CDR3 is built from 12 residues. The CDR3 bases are TGTGCCAGCAGTCCGACAGGGCATGGCTACACCTTC. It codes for CASSPTGHGYTF.

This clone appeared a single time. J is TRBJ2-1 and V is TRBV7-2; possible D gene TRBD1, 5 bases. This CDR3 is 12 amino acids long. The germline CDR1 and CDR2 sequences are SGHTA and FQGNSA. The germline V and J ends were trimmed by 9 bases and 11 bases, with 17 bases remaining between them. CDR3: CASSLDNHQQFF. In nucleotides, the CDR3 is TGTGCCAGTAGTTTGGACAACCACCAGCAGTTCTTC.

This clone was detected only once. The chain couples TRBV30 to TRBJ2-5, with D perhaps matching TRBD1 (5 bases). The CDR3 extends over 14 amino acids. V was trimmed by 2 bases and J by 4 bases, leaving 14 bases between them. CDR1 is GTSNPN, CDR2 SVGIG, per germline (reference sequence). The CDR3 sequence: CAWSSGPGAETQYF. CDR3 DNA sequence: TGTGCCTGGAGTTCCGGCCCTGGGGCAGAGACCCAGTACTTC.

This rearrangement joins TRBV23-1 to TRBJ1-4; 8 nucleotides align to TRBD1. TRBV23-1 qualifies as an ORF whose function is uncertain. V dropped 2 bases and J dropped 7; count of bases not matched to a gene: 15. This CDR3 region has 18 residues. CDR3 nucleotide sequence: TGCGCCAGCAGTCAAGCCCGGACAGGGTTTAACGTCGGTGAAAAACTGTTTTTT. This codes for CASSQARTGFNVGEKLFF.

The CDR3 loop reads CASSLARGTTGELFF. In nucleotides, the CDR3 is TGTGCCAGCAGCTTAGCGAGGGGGACCACCGGGGAGCTGTTTTTT. The chain has TRBV7-9 and TRBJ2-2; weak D call: TRBD1 (6 bases). V shed 0 bases and J shed 4 bases, with 9 bases lying between them. The CDR3 is 15 amino acids. Germline V gene sequence: CDR1 SEHNR, CDR2 FQNEAQ (reference sequence).

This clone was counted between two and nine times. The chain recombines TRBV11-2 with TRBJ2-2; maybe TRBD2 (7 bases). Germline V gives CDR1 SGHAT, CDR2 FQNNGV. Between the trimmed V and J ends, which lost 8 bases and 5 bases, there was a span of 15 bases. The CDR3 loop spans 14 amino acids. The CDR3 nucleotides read TGTGCCAGCCGTAAAGAGGGGGGGACCGGGGAGCTGTTTTTT. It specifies CASRKEGGTGELFF.

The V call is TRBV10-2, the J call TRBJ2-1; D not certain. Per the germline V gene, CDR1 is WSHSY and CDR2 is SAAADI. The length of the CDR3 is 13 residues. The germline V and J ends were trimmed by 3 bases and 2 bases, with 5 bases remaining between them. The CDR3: CASSDSAYNEQFF. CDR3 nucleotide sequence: TGCGCCAGCAGTGACTCAGCCTACAATGAGCAGTTCTTC.

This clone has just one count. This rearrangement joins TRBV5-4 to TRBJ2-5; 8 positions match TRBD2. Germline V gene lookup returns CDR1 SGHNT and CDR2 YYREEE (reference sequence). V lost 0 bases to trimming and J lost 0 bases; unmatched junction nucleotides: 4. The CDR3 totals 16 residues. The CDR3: CASSLGPGGNQETQYF. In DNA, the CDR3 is TGTGCCAGCAGCTTGGGACCGGGGGGGAACCAAGAGACCCAGTACTTC.

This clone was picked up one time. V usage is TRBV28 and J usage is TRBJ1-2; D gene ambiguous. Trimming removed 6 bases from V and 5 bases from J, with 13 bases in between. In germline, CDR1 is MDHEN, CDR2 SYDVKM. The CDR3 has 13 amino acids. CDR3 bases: TGTGCCAGCAGCCCTACCGCTCTATATGGCTACACCTTC. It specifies CASSPTALYGYTF.

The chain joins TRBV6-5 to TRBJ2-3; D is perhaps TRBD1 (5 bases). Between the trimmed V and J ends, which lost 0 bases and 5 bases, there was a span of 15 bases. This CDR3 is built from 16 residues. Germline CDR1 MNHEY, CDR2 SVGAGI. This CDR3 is CASSYSETALGDTQYF. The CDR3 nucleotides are TGTGCCAGCAGTTACTCTGAGACAGCGCTGGGAGATACGCAGTATTTT.

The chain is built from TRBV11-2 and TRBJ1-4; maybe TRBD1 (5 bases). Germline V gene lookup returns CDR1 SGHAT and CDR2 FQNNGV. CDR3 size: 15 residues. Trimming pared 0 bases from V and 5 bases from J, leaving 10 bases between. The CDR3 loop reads CASSLDRVWNEKLFF. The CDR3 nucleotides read TGTGCCAGCAGCTTAGACAGGGTTTGGAATGAAAAACTGTTTTTT.

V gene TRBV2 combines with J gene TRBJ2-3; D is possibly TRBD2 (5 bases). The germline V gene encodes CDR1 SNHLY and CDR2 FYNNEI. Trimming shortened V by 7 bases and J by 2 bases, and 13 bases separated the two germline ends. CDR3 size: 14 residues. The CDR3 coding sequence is TGTGCCAGCAAGGTAGCGCTAAACACAGATACGCAGTATTTT. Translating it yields CASKVALNTDTQYF.

The CDR3 loop reads CASSLASSYNEQFF. The CDR3 DNA follows: TGTGCCAGCAGCTTAGCGTCTTCCTACAATGAGCAGTTCTTC. The V call is TRBV7-2, the J call TRBJ2-1; D not certain. This CDR3 is built from 14 residues. V was pared by 0 bases and J by 1 base, with 4 bases between. Germline-derived CDR1 and CDR2 are SGHTA and FQGNSA.

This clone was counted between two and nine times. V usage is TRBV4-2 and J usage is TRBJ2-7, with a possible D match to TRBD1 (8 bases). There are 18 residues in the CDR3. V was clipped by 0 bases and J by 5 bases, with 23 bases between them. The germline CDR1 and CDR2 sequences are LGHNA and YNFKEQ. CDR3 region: CASSQDGWSDRGGNEQYF. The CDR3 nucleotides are TGTGCCAGCAGCCAAGATGGTTGGTCTGACAGGGGAGGGAACGAGCAGTACTTC.

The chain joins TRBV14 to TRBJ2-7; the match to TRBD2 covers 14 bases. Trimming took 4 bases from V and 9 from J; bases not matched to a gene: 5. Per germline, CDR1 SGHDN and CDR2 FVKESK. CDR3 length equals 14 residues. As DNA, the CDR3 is TGTGCCAGCAGCCCCGGGACTAGCGGGAGTGTGCAGTACTTC. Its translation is CASSPGTSGSVQYF.

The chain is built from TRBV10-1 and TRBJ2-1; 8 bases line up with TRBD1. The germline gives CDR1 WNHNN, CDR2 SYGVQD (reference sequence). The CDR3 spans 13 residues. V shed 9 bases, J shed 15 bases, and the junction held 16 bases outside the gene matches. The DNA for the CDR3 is TGCGCCAGTACCGCAGGGGGCCGAGCTCTCCCGTTCTTC. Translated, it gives CASTAGGRALPFF.